Listed here is a single T cell receptor (beta chain). This clonotype was seen a few times. The target of this receptor is not known. Base qualities are missing; no much larger clone stands one base away. The data are from a study of blood T cells in healthy people across ages (dated by TCRdb to between 2014 and 2017). Some background on the complete study: In model experiments, template switching captured about one uniquely barcoded TCR beta cDNA molecule for every two T cells. Using the same blood draw, the study looked at two additional independent replicas of 1 million unique cDNA reads for two donors, one aged 18 to 30 and the other aged 80 or older. The study measured age-related changes in TCR beta repertoire diversity using deep sequencing normalized with unique cDNA molecular identifiers. The donors were split into four age groups: young (average 16 years), middle-aged (about 40), aged (over 55) and long-lived (roughly 88).

Taken from the germline V gene (reference sequence), the CDR1 and CDR2 loops are DFQATT and SNEGSKA. At the junction V is shortened by 2 bases and J by 0 bases; bases outside the gene matches: 3. Including cysteine and phenylalanine, the CDR3 has 15 amino acids. Solely the CDR3 DNA is kept, with 45 bases framed from the first base. Study-wide findings and limitations: Compared with the aged group, more naive CD4+ T cells, fewer expanded clones and increased TCR diversity were shown by the long-lived group, suggesting age selection. A strong correlation was found between observed TCR beta diversity and the percentage of naive T cells measured by flow cytometry. Bulk unsorted PBMC profiling prevented conclusive comparison of naive and antigen-experienced compartments. Estimates of total diversity based on one million sequenced T cells were regarded as lower bounds and as underestimates. The CMV infection status of donors was not known, potentially confounding age-related changes in expanded clonotypes. As age increased, observed TCR beta diversity per million T cells dropped in a roughly linear way, and a significant reduction was already evident by age 40.

The donors were roughly 39 Caucasian individuals from Russia, aged roughly 6 to 100 years, who were systemically healthy. Each donor gave ten milliliters of peripheral blood, collected into EDTA-treated Vacutainer tubes. Ficoll-Paque density-gradient centrifugation was used to isolate PBMCs, with at least 6.5 million per sample. Trizol reagent was used to extract total RNA from PBMCs, with at least 6 micrograms per sample. For every donor, flow cytometry on a PBMC aliquot measured the percentage of naive CD45RAhigh/CD27high T cells. Library prep was done by 5' RACE. The reads were generated on an Illumina HiSeq 2500. The second PCR ran for roughly 7 to 11 cycles and used a J-beta primer mix along with a sample-barcoded 5' primer. A unique molecular identifier was introduced onto each TCR beta cDNA molecule by a template-switch 5' adaptor carrying 12 random nucleotides. Each sample yielded at least 3 million CDR3-containing paired-end reads. All of the RNA was converted into first-strand cDNA using the Mint cDNA synthesis kit, with a TRBC-specific oligonucleotide serving as the primer. Following uracil-DNA glycosylase treatment, all cDNA underwent a first 18-cycle PCR with the universal primers M1SS and BC2_uni_R. The source study handled its data this way. For normalization, 1 million high-quality reads, each with a distinct molecular identifier, were randomly selected from each sample. Instead of being binned into consensus sequences, reads that shared molecular identifiers were thrown out. MiTCR, run with a Q25 quality threshold and the strictest error-elimination algorithm, handled CDR3 identification, clonotype clustering and error correction. A nonparametric unseen species model with Euler transformation was used to estimate a lower bound on total TCR beta diversity. TCRdb redid the processing of the public reads, applying fastp at Q25 and MiXCR, and retained in-frame beta chains. CDR3 protein duplicates are merged, each entry listing the most common genes and DNA. TCRdb's processing, not the authors', yielded these V and J calls. The sample table holds over 450,000 distinct CDR3 sequences, of which around 24% were seen once. Less than 9% of the sample rests with the top ten.

The same data also contributed to another study, on T cells of mothers and their children. As that second study puts it: The donors were nine systemically healthy Caucasian individuals, made up of three mothers and their six children. cDNA synthesis used all of the extracted RNA, with around 1.4 ug of RNA in each 15 ul reaction. Sample barcodes and 2-4 random nucleotides were added via the M1S primer in the second PCR. Over 8 million TCR beta CDR3 reads came from each mother, compared with approximately 3.1 million reads from each child. Thymic selection shapes the output of TCR recombination in a similar way in related and unrelated pairs, and inherited differences have a minor effect. Related mother-child pairs always showed normalized repertoire overlap that was slightly higher than in unrelated mother-child pairs, though the difference was never significant. No persistent microchimeric T cell clones were detected, at a sensitivity of around 97 clones per million clonotypes. The study used deep NGS to compare TCR beta repertoires of mothers and children, seeking features distinguishing related mother-child pairs from unrelated individuals. On average, the children were roughly 11 +/- 4 years old, while the mothers were approximately 41 +/- 4 years old. After adapter ligation was performed with NEBNext reagents, the libraries were sequenced on an Illumina HiSeq 2000 with 100+100 nt paired-end reads. To prevent cross-contamination, the mother and child libraries were prepared a month apart and were sequenced in separate runs. For each donor, between about 500,000 and 2,100,000 distinct TCR beta clonotypes were identified. Naive TCR beta clonotypes were estimated from low-frequency clonotypes matched to each donor's FACS-determined naive share, without sorting.

The V and J genes are TRBV20-1 and TRBJ2-3, with TRBD2 identical over 9 junction bases. The clonotype originates from a boy between 10 and 17 years old in good health. The sequencing input was blood. The CDR3 region: CSARSGGTSTDTQYF. The bases are TGCAGTGCTAGAAGCGGGGGGACTAGCACAGATACGCAGTATTTT.